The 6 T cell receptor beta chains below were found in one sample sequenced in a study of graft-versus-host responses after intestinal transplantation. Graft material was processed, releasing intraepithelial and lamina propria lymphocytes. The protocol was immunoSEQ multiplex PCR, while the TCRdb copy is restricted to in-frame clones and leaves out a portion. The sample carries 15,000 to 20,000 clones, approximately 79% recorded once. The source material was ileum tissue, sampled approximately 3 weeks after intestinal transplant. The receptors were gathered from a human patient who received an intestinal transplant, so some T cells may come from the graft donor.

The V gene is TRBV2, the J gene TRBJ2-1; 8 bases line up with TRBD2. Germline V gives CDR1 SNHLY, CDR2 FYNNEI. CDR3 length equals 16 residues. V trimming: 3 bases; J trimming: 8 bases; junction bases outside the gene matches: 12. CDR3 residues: CASSDSGEPYPHEQFF. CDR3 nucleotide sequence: TGTGCCAGCAGTGATAGCGGGGAGCCTTATCCGCATGAGCAGTTCTTC.

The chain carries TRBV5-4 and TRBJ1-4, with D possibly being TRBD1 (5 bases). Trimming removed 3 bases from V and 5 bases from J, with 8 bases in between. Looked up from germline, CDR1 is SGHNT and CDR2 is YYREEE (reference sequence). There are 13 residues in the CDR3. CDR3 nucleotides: TGTGCCAGCAGCTCAGGGCCGAATGAAAAACTGTTTTTT. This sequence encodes CASSSGPNEKLFF.

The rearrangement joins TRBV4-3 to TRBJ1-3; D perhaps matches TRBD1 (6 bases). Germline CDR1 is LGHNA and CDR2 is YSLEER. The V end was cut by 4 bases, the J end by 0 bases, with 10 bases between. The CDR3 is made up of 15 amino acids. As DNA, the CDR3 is TGCGCCAGCAGCCGCGGACAGAACTCTGGAAACACCATATATTTT. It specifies CASSRGQNSGNTIYF.

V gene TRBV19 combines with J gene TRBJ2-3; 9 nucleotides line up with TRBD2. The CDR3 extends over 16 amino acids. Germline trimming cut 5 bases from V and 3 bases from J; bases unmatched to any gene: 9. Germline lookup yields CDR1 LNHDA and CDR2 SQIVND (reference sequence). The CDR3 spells CASSPLAGSGTDTQYF. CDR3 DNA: TGTGCCAGTAGTCCCCTAGCGGGATCAGGTACAGATACGCAGTATTTT. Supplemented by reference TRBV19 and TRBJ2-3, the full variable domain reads DGGITQSPKYLFRKEGQNVTLSCEQNLNHDAMYWYRQDPGQGLRLIYYSQIVNDFQKGDIAEGYSVSREKKESFPLTVTSAQKNPTAFYLCASSPLAGSGTDTQYFGPGTRLTVL.

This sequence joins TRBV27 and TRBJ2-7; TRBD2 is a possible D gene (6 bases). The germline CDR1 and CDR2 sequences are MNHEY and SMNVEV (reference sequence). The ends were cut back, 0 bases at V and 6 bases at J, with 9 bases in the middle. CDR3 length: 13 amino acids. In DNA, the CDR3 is TGTGCCAGCAGTTTATCTGCCGGGAGCGAGCAGTACTTC. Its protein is CASSLSAGSEQYF.

The CDR3 DNA reads as TGTGCCACGATCGGGGAGAACACTGAAGCTTTCTTT. Protein: CATIGENTEAFF. The rearrangement links TRBV27 to TRBJ1-1; no definite D call. Between the trimmed V and J ends, which lost 10 bases and 1 base, there was a span of 10 bases. Germline V gives CDR1 MNHEY, CDR2 SMNVEV (reference sequence). This CDR3 has 12 amino acids.